This T cell receptor beta chain was captured by sequencing in a study of cytotoxic CD8 clonotypes in ibrutinib-treated CLL. Study-level results: Public clonotypes were rare and shrank or held steady on treatment. Sustained-remission and progressing patients' sampling times differed. Age-matched healthy donor levels were exceeded by baseline clonality, which tracked circulating CD8+ T-cell counts.

Genomic DNA for TCR beta libraries, around 2 micrograms, came from cryopreserved PBMCs. Trimming cost V 2 bases and J 7 bases, with 11 bases left between them. The CDR3 covers 14 residues. The germline CDR1 and CDR2 sequences are MNHEY and SVGAGI. A remark on this clone: Its antigen is currently unknown.

Here immunoSEQ multiplex PCR was the method, and the copy in TCRdb shows in-frame clones only, minus some. The sample holds fewer than 300,000 clones, more than 70% seen once. Here the sequenced sample was PBMCs, taken at disease progression, from a patient treated with ibrutinib. This receptor was identified in a human donor with chronic lymphocytic leukemia. The chain combines TRBV6-5 with TRBJ1-4; D is possibly TRBD1 (5 bases). The CDR3 DNA follows: TGTGCCAGCAGTTACCGCCAGGGTTTTGAAAAACTGTTTTTT. It is translated as CASSYRQGFEKLFF.